Listed below are T cell receptor beta chains from one sample, sequenced in a study of control samples from healthy donors and cancer patients. The protocol was immunoSEQ multiplex PCR, while the TCRdb copy is restricted to in-frame clones and leaves out a portion. Among about 140,000 clones, about 90% were seen once, and the ten largest hold over 6%. Sample: blood. Receptors originate from a man between 18 and 29 years old in good health. CDR3s leave out the opening cysteine and the closing phenylalanine or tryptophan. A D gene is named only where the DNA matches it firmly.

TRBV6-2/TRBV6-3	NA	ASSYSSVGGNTIY
TRBV7-9	TRBD1	ASSTQGASYGYT
TRBV18	NA	ASSPPSLSTDTQY
TRBV30	NA	AWSPMNTEAF
TRBV6-5	TRBD2	ASSISGGALEQY
TRBV2	NA	ASSSLGYNEQF
TRBV24-1	TRBD1	ATSDKDRGFYNEQF
TRBV28	NA	ASSLSDGLLHEQY
TRBV4-1	NA	ASSQERQLYGYT
TRBV2	NA	ASSLRESLADQPQH
TRBV2	NA	ASSESSGTQY
TRBV6-5	NA	ASSYSDSANYGYT
TRBV11-1	NA	ASSFQTTGELF
TRBV5-1	TRBD1	ASSWGTATDTQY
TRBV6-6	NA	AAGDFSSYNEQF
TRBV5-1	NA	ASSFTGGAITDTQY
TRBV5-1	TRBD1	ASSLHGDSSYEQY
TRBV5-1	NA	ASSLEGSNNQPQH
TRBV7-8	NA	ASSLFTGLDGYT
TRBV4-1	TRBD1	ASSQEPQGGNQPQH
TRBV5-4	NA	ASSLGSFEQY
TRBV7-2	TRBD1	ASSFGTGLGNTIY
TRBV30	TRBD2	AGSRGGGALEQY
TRBV7-9	NA	ASSLGSSAPTGGYT
TRBV11-1	NA	ASSLYGDRNTEAF
TRBV7-7	TRBD1	ASSLGGQGETQY
TRBV7-9	TRBD1	ASRRDRENSPLH
TRBV5-1	NA	ASSQGPYGYT
TRBV24-1	TRBD1	ATSDLGDSSYNEQF
TRBV4-1	TRBD1	ASSQAGWERDRDYEQY
TRBV29-1	NA	SVTRDTSNYGYT
TRBV27	TRBD1	ASIQQGAIGEAF
TRBV28	NA	ASSLFSYRRIDYGYT
TRBV9	NA	ASSVGGAGNTIY
TRBV6-6	TRBD1	ASYRQGDEQY
TRBV19	TRBD2	ASRLAGKNTGELF
TRBV7-6	NA	ASSLAGERNTGELF
TRBV12-5	NA	ASSGGEASQPQH
TRBV5-1	NA	ASSPLTSTDTQY
TRBV4-1	NA	ASSQEAQNYGYT
TRBV7-6	NA	ASSLGWTDTQY
TRBV1	NA	TSSQSGQAGRQERDTGELF
TRBV28	NA	ASARQGGSYGYT
TRBV6-5	NA	ASSRRTGYNSPLH
TRBV4-1	TRBD2	ASSQGGLAGGRNEQF
TRBV7-9	NA	ASISARGGGAEETQY
TRBV7-9	NA	ASSLEGPGELF
TRBV28	TRBD2	ASSPGLAGDQETQY
TRBV9	NA	ASSVSGSSGNTIY
TRBV7-2	TRBD1	ATINGGGTGGDYGYT